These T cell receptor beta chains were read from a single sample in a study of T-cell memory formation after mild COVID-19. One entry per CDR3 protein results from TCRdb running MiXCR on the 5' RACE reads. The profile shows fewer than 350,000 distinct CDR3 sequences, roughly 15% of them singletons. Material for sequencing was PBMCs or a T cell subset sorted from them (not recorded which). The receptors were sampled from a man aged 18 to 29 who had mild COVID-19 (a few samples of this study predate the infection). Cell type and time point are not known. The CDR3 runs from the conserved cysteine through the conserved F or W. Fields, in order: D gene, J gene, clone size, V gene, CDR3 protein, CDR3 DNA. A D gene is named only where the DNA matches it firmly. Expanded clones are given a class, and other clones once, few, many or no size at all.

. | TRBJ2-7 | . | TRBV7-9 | CASSLDLGDSYEQYF | TGTGCCAGCAGCTTAGATTTGGGGGACTCCTACGAGCAGTACTTC
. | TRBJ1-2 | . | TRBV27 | CASSIGGHGYTF | TGTGCCAGCAGTATAGGGGGGCATGGCTACACCTTC
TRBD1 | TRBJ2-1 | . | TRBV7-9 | CASIPRDRGENEQFF | TGTGCCAGCATCCCCCGGGACAGGGGAGAAAATGAGCAGTTCTTC
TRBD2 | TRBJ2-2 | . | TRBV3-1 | CASSQEGTSDGELFF | TGTGCCAGCAGCCAAGAGGGGACTAGTGACGGGGAGCTGTTTTTT
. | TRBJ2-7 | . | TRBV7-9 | CASSPSFRVGEQYF | TGTGCCAGCAGCCCAAGCTTCAGGGTGGGGGAGCAGTACTTC
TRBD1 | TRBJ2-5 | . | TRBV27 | CASSLGQVSETQYF | TGTGCCAGCAGCCTCGGACAGGTTAGCGAGACCCAGTACTTC
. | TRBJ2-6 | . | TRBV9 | CASSLQGTGANVLTF | TGTGCCAGCAGCCTGCAGGGGACTGGGGCCAACGTCCTGACTTTC
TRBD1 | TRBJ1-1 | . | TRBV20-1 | CSAPSTGTANTEAFF | TGCAGTGCTCCGTCGACCGGGACAGCAAACACTGAAGCTTTCTTT
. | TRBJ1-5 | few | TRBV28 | CASSLIPWSDQPQHF | TGTGCCAGCAGTTTAATTCCCTGGTCCGATCAGCCCCAGCATTTT
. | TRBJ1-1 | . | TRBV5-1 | CASSLDWGERTEAFF | TGCGCCAGCAGCTTGGACTGGGGGGAGCGCACTGAAGCTTTCTTT
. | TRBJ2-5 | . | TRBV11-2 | CASSLGFGNLQTQYF | TGTGCCAGCAGCCTGGGGTTTGGTAATCTGCAGACCCAGTACTTC
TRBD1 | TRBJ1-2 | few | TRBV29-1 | CSVGGQDYGYTF | TGCAGCGTTGGGGGACAGGACTATGGCTACACCTTC
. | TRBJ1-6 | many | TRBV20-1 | CSALAALKNSPLHF | TGCAGTGCGCTAGCGGCCCTGAAAAATTCACCCCTCCACTTT
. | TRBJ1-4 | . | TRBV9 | CASSVASAAGSEKLFF | TGTGCCAGCAGCGTAGCTTCGGCCGCCGGCAGTGAAAAACTGTTTTTT
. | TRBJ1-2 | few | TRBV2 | CASSLVDGYTF | TGTGCCAGCAGTTTGGTCGATGGCTACACCTTC
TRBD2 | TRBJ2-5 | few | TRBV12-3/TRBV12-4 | CASSRTSGGPQETQYF | TGTGCCAGCTCTCGGACTAGCGGGGGTCCACAAGAGACCCAGTACTTC
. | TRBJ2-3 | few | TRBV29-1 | CSVDSGTDTQYF | TGCAGCGTTGACAGCGGGACAGATACGCAGTATTTT
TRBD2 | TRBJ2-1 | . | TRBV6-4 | CASSTSETNEQFF | TGTGCCAGCAGTACTAGCGAAACCAATGAGCAGTTCTTC
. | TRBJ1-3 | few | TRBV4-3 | CASSQEGAFRSGNTIYF | TGCGCCAGCAGCCAAGAAGGAGCGTTCCGCTCTGGAAACACCATATATTTT
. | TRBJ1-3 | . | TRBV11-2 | CASSRRQLGNTIYF | TGTGCCAGCAGCCGCCGGCAGCTTGGAAACACCATATATTTT
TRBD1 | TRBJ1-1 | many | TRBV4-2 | CASSRTGTGKTEAFF | TGTGCCAGCAGCCGGACCGGGACAGGGAAAACTGAAGCTTTCTTT
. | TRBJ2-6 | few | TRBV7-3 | CASSSPVSGANVLTF | TGTGCCAGCAGTTCCCCGGTCTCTGGGGCCAACGTCCTGACTTTC
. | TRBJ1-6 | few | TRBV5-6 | CASSSRLISPLHF | TGTGCCAGCAGCTCTCGACTGATTTCACCCCTCCACTTT
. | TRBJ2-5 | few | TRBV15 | CATSRDPGVETQYF | TGTGCCACCAGCAGAGATCCGGGGGTCGAGACCCAGTACTTC
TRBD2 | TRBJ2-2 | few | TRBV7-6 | CASSSGLALNTGELFF | TGTGCCAGCAGCTCCGGACTAGCCCTTAACACCGGGGAGCTGTTTTTT
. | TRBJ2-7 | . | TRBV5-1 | CASGFQGYEQYF | TGCGCCAGCGGATTCCAGGGATACGAGCAGTACTTC
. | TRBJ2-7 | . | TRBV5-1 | CASSFGSGRVGQYF | TGCGCCAGCAGCTTTGGTTCAGGGCGGGTCGGGCAGTACTTC
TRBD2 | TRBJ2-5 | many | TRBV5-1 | CASSSGLAGGETQYF | TGCGCCAGCAGCTCCGGACTAGCGGGGGGAGAGACCCAGTACTTC
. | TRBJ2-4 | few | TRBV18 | CASSPPDLVSKNIQYF | TGTGCCAGCTCACCACCGGACCTGGTATCCAAAAACATTCAGTACTTC
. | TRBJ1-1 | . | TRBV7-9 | CAGSDSEAFF | TGTGCCGGATCCGACAGTGAAGCTTTCTTT
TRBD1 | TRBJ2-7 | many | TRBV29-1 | CSVEANRGYEQYF | TGCAGCGTTGAAGCAAACAGGGGCTACGAGCAGTACTTC
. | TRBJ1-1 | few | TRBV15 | CATSSGPYTEAFF | TGTGCCACCAGCAGCGGACCTTACACTGAAGCTTTCTTT
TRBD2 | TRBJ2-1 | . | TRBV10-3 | CATRLAGGAYNEQFF | TGTGCCACCCGACTAGCCGGGGGGGCGTACAATGAGCAGTTCTTC
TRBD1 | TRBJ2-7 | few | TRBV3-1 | CASSQGQGPDYEQYF | TGTGCCAGCAGCCAAGGACAGGGCCCCGACTACGAGCAGTACTTC
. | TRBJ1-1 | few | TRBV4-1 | CASSQGLGGDAFF | TGCGCCAGCAGCCAAGGATTAGGAGGGGATGCTTTCTTT
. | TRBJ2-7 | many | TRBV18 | CASSQRTDYEQYF | TGTGCCAGCTCACAGAGGACAGACTACGAGCAGTACTTC
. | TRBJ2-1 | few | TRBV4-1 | CASSQGLAESDEQFF | TGCGCCAGCAGCCAGGGATTAGCGGAGTCGGATGAGCAGTTCTTC
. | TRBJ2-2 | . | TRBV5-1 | CASSMDSPNTGELFF | TGCGCCAGCAGCATGGACAGCCCGAACACCGGGGAGCTGTTTTTT
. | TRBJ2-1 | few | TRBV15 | CATSRGRSSYNEQFF | TGTGCCACCAGCAGAGGCCGGAGCTCCTACAATGAGCAGTTCTTC
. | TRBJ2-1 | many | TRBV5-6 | CASSVTGQTYNEQFF | TGTGCCAGCAGCGTTACGGGACAAACTTACAATGAGCAGTTCTTC
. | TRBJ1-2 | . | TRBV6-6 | CASSETAAGAYYGYTF | TGTGCCAGCAGTGAAACGGCGGCAGGAGCATACTATGGCTACACCTTC
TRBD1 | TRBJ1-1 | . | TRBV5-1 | CASTGQGNTEAFF | TGCGCCAGCACGGGACAGGGAAACACTGAAGCTTTCTTT
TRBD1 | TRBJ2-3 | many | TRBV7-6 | CASSSTTVQGAGTDTQYF | TGTGCCAGCAGCTCAACAACAGTACAGGGGGCTGGTACAGATACGCAGTATTTT
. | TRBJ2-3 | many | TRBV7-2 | CASSDLVTDTQYF | TGTGCCAGCAGCGATCTAGTGACTGATACGCAGTATTTT